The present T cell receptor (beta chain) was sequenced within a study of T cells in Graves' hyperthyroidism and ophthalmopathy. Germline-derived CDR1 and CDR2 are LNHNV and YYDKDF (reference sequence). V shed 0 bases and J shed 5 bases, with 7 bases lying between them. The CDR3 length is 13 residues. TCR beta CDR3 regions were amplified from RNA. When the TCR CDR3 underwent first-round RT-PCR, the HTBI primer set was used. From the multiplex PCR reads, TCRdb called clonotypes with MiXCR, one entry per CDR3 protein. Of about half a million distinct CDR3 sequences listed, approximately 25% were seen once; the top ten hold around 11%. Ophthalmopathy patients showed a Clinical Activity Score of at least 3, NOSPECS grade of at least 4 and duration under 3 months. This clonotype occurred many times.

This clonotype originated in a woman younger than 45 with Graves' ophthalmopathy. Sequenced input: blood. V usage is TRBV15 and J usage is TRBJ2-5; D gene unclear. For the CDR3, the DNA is TGTGCCACCAGCAGAGATGGGTGGGAGACCCAGTACTTC. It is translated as CATSRDGWETQYF.